This T cell receptor (beta chain) originates from a study of vaccination effects on CD4 cells after COVID-19 (dated by TCRdb to about 2022). Turning to the overall study: Across the study, the median time from the second dose to post-vaccine sampling was 72 days (range 14 to 241). In both COVID-19 convalescent patients and infection-naive vaccine recipients, the study compared SARS-CoV-2 spike-specific CD4+ TCR repertoires from before mRNA vaccination with those from after it. A total of 10 COVID-19 convalescent patients and a handful of SARS-CoV-2-naive healthy vaccine recipients were included in the full study. In the study, cultures from other donors were sequenced using the Oncomine TCR Beta short-read assay on an Illumina iSeq 100.

Findings and caveats that apply to the study as a whole: Among healthy vaccine recipients, nearly all vaccine-induced clones were SARS-CoV-2 mono-reactive, and only 1 of 255 was cross-reactive with common cold coronaviruses. Marked clonal contraction was observed in both infection-induced and vaccine-induced clones at late post-vaccination timepoints, consistent with waning T cell responses. Limitations of the study were the small number of convalescent patients and the absence of early post-infection timepoints.

Libraries were made using the immunoSEQ multiplex PCR assay. TCR beta CDR3 sequencing was performed on DNA from the cultured, isolated CD4+ T cells. As for the original processing: Non-productive TCR sequences were removed, reads were trimmed to the CDR3 region, and CDR3s of at least 7 amino acids were retained. The MANAFEST web app was used to pick out antigen-specific clonotypes by comparing their expansion in peptide wells with that in reference cultures. Positive clones required FDR<0.05 expansion versus reference and all other wells, odds ratio above 5, and frequency above 0.1% in two replicate wells. Cross-reactive clonotypes were defined as significantly expanded in SARS-CoV-2 spike wells and in at least one common cold coronavirus spike condition. CDR3 similarity was assessed by Levenshtein distance with the stringdist R package, and unrooted trees were built with ape in R 3.6.1. TCRdb holds this immuneACCESS table with in-frame rearrangements only. Some clones are missing; in checked studies, unresolved V genes explain under half, and the rest has no known cause. V, J and clone size reflect that table, while D and trimming were determined from the DNA. The sample records about 72,000 clones, 81% of which are singletons. The ten largest clonotypes hold approximately 1.3% of the sample.

With regard to this clone: Its binding antigen is unknown. The record has no base qualities; no much larger clone is one base away.

In the ViraFEST assay, PBMC were stimulated with viral peptide pools, and TCR sequencing was then used to find antigen-specific CD4+ T cell clonotypes based on their expansion. After 10 to 11 days of culture, CD4+ T cells were isolated with the EasySep CD4+ T cell isolation kit. Each participant got two doses of an mRNA SARS-CoV-2 vaccine, either BNT162b2 or mRNA-1273. Negative nucleocapsid antibody results before and after vaccination confirmed that the healthy vaccine recipients had no prior SARS-CoV-2 infection. Some 2 million PBMC per well were cultured with 9 to 10 ug/ml peptides in IMDM containing 5% human AB serum, 10 IU/ml IL-2 and gentamicin. On days 3 and 7, half of the culture medium was replaced with fresh IL-2-containing medium. Unless otherwise noted, each peptide stimulation condition was cultured in triplicate wells. PBMC were separated from whole blood using Ficoll-Paque Plus gradient centrifugation and were then either cryopreserved at -140C or used fresh. The spike proteins of SARS-CoV-2 and of the common cold coronaviruses HCoV-NL63, HCoV-OC43 and HCoV-229E were spanned by overlapping peptide pools. Genomic DNA was extracted from cultured CD4+ T cells with the QIAamp micro DNA kit.

V has 4 bases trimmed and J has 9 bases trimmed; junction bases matching no gene number 5. Reading from cysteine to phenylalanine, the CDR3 counts 12 amino acids. CDR3 DNA only is kept here, 36 bases in frame from base 1. CDR1 and CDR2 (LGHNT, FRNRAP) derive from the germline V gene. The chain uses TRBV12-5 and TRBJ2-5, and 7 junctional nucleotides match TRBD2. This clonotype originated in a human donor who received a COVID-19 vaccine. Here the sequenced sample was CD4+ T cells from PBMCs cultured with HCoV-229E spike peptides, taken after COVID-19 vaccination. What this sample's cell subset or site label stands for: HCoV-229E spike overlapping peptide pool stimulation. The CDR3 here reads CASGWGGKAQYF. The sequenced DNA: TGTGCTAGTGGTTGGGGGGGGAAGGCCCAGTACTTC.